These 21 T cell receptor beta chains were all obtained from the same sample, sequenced in a study of blood T cell repertoires in COVID-19. Using immunoSEQ multiplex PCR, the repertoire was profiled, and TCRdb retains in-frame clones only, with some absent. This sample carries approximately 61,000 clones, around 77% of them seen once, and the ten largest clones take 20% to 25%. Sequencing used peripheral blood. Receptors originate from a man older than 75 with active or convalescent COVID-19.

This clone was observed a handful of times. The rearrangement joins TRBV3-1 (or the pseudogene TRBV3-2) to TRBJ2-3; 7 nucleotides align to TRBD2. Germline CDR1 is LGHDT and CDR2 is YNNKEL (reference sequence). J was trimmed by 0 bases and V by 4 bases; bases with no gene match: 1. The CDR3 runs 14 residues. The CDR3 spells CASSLSGSTDTQYF. CDR3 coding DNA: TGTGCCAGCAGCCTTAGCGGGAGCACAGATACGCAGTATTTT.

The chain couples TRBV7-9 to TRBJ2-7, with 9 bases identical to TRBD1. The ends lost 5 bases at V and 2 bases at J; junction bases unmatched: 7. Germline CDR1 and CDR2: SEHNR and FQNEAQ (reference sequence). The CDR3 runs to 15 residues. CDR3: CASSLQGALTYEQYF. The CDR3 bases are TGTGCCAGCAGCCTACAGGGGGCCCTCACCTACGAGCAGTACTTC.

J is TRBJ1-5 and V is TRBV19, with a weak D call TRBD1 (5 bases). CDR3 length: 11 residues. Germline lookup yields CDR1 LNHDA and CDR2 SQIVND (reference sequence). The V end lost 9 bases, the J end lost 9 bases, and 12 bases lay between the germline ends. The CDR3 protein is CASRGDLPQHF. CDR3 coding DNA: TGTGCCAGCCGGGGGGACCTGCCCCAGCATTTT.

The CDR3 here is CAISNRETYEQYF. In DNA, the CDR3 is TGTGCCATCAGTAACAGGGAAACCTACGAGCAGTACTTC. The chain couples TRBV10-3 to TRBJ2-7, with D possibly matching TRBD1 (6 bases). CDR1 ENHRY and CDR2 SYGVKD come from the germline V gene. V lost 5 bases, J lost 2 bases, and 10 bases lay in between. This CDR3 is built from 13 residues.

The chain carries TRBV28 and TRBJ2-1; 7 positions match TRBD1. The CDR3 length is 19 residues. J gave up 5 bases and V 5 bases, and 21 bases lay outside the gene matches. Germline V gene data show CDR1 as MDHEN and CDR2 as SYDVKM. The CDR3 DNA reads as TGTGCCAGCAGTCACCCGACAGGGCGGGCGCAGTCCGTCAACAATGAGCAGTTCTTC. Protein: CASSHPTGRAQSVNNEQFF.

This clone was seen a few times. The V gene is TRBV10-3, the J gene TRBJ2-7; weak D call: TRBD1 (7 bases). Trimming pared 0 bases from V and 3 bases from J, leaving 9 bases between. Germline assignment: CDR1 ENHRY and CDR2 SYGVKD. The CDR3 loop spans 14 amino acids. In nucleotides, the CDR3 is TGTGCCATCAGTGAGTCGCGGGACAGCTACGAGCAGTACTTC. Residues: CAISESRDSYEQYF.

This chain links TRBV18 with TRBJ2-3, with 7 bases fitting TRBD2. This CDR3 contains 18 residues. The junction had 14 bases not matched to a gene; V was cut back by 0 bases and J by 5 bases. Germline V gene data show CDR1 as KGHSH and CDR2 as LQKENI. CDR3 sequence: CASSPPIFSGAGGDTQYF. For the CDR3, the DNA is TGTGCCAGCTCACCACCTATCTTCAGCGGGGCGGGTGGAGATACGCAGTATTTT.

This clone was seen once. The CDR3 region is CASEPGQGGTEAFF. Here the CDR3 DNA reads TGTGCCAGCGAACCGGGACAGGGGGGGACTGAAGCTTTCTTT. The chain is built from TRBV28 and TRBJ1-1; 11 nucleotides agree with TRBD1. The CDR3 runs to 14 residues. Germline V lookup: CDR1 MDHEN, CDR2 SYDVKM. V shed 8 bases, J shed 5 bases, and the junction held 7 bases outside the gene matches.

V is TRBV14 and J is TRBJ2-3, with D unresolved. Germline CDR1 reads SGHDN; CDR2 reads FVKESK. The CDR3 has 13 amino acids. The ends were cut back, 1 base at V and 5 bases at J, with 7 bases in the middle. CDR3 bases: TGTGCCAGCAGCCAAGGAGATGGAGATACGCAGTATTTT. This codes for CASSQGDGDTQYF.

V and J are TRBV6-1 and TRBJ1-5; D unresolved. V lost 3 bases, J lost 0 bases, and 9 bases lay in between. CDR3 length: 15 amino acids. Looked up from germline, CDR1 is MNHNS and CDR2 is SASEGT. The CDR3 nucleotides read TGTGCCAGCAGTGATGATACAGCTAGCAATCAGCCCCAGCATTTT. This codes for CASSDDTASNQPQHF.

V usage is TRBV30 and J usage is TRBJ2-4, with D perhaps matching TRBD1 (6 bases). The germline gives CDR1 GTSNPN, CDR2 SVGIG (reference sequence). V gave up 0 bases and J gave up 10 bases, with 13 bases separating them. The CDR3 covers 13 residues. CDR3 bases: TGTGCCTGGAGTGTAATGGACAGTTCTATTCAGTACTTC. This codes for CAWSVMDSSIQYF.

The count of this clone is one. This chain connects TRBV13 to TRBJ2-2; 8 nucleotides align to TRBD2. The CDR3 spans 19 residues. Germline-derived CDR1 and CDR2 are PRHDT and FYEKMQ (reference sequence). Trimming at V came to 4 bases and at J to 0 bases, leaving 13 bases not matched to a gene. The chain's CDR3 is CASSSNLLAEDPNTGELFF. The DNA of the CDR3 is TGTGCCAGCAGCTCGAACCTACTAGCGGAGGACCCGAACACCGGGGAGCTGTTTTTT.

This clone was observed a handful of times. This CDR3 is CASSLAVRNEQFF. In DNA, the CDR3 is TGTGCCAGCAGCTTGGCGGTCCGCAATGAGCAGTTCTTC. The rearrangement links TRBV11-2 to TRBJ2-1, with no clear D. V lost 3 bases and J lost 6, with 9 bases in between. The CDR3 is 13 residues long. From germline, CDR1 is SGHAT and CDR2 FQNNGV.

The chain recombines TRBV18 with TRBJ2-2; a weak D match, TRBD2 (5 bases). The CDR3 loop spans 18 amino acids. Per the germline V gene, CDR1 is KGHSH and CDR2 is LQKENI. V lost 4 bases and J lost 4, with 22 bases in between. The CDR3 region is CASSQMGVAALTTGELFF. The CDR3 nucleotides are TGTGCCAGCTCACAAATGGGAGTCGCCGCCTTAACCACCGGGGAGCTGTTTTTT.

The chain recombines TRBV18 with TRBJ1-6; weak D call: TRBD1 (6 bases). V was shortened by 3 bases and J by 2 bases, with 14 bases between the two germline ends. The CDR3 runs to 17 residues. Per germline, CDR1 KGHSH and CDR2 LQKENI. CDR3 amino acids: CASSPPRGATYNSPLHF. CDR3 DNA sequence: TGTGCCAGCTCACCCCCCCGGGGGGCGACCTATAATTCACCCCTCCACTTT.

Concerning this clone itself: The junction shows a germline mismatch at one end, possibly a read error. J is TRBJ1-1 and V is TRBV3-1 (or the pseudogene TRBV3-2), with 12 bases lining up with TRBD1. Germline V gene lookup returns CDR1 LGHDT and CDR2 YNNKEL (reference sequence). The CDR3 has 15 residues. The CDR3, as DNA: TGTGCCAGCAGCCAAGAAAGTTCGGGACAGGGGGCCTCGAGCTTT. Encoded protein: CASSQESSGQGASSF.

V is TRBV7-2 and J is TRBJ2-7, with TRBD1 matching over 8 bases. Germline V CDR1 and CDR2: SGHTA, FQGNSA. J gave up 3 bases and V 5 bases, and 9 bases lay outside the gene matches. The CDR3 extends over 15 amino acids. The CDR3 DNA reads as TGTGCCAGCAGCCTAGGCCCAGGGGGCTTCTACGAGCAGTACTTC. This encodes CASSLGPGGFYEQYF.

The genes are TRBV7-6 and TRBJ1-1; 7 nucleotides agree with TRBD1. This CDR3 has 12 residues. Germline V gene data show CDR1 as SGHVS and CDR2 as FNYEAQ. With 5 bases clipped from V and 4 bases from J, the junction kept 1 base outside the gene matches. The CDR3 reads CASSQGVTEAFF. The CDR3 DNA reads TGTGCCAGCAGCCAGGGGGTCACTGAAGCTTTCTTT. The whole variable domain, filled in from reference TRBV7-6 and TRBJ1-1, reads GAGVSQSPRYKVTKRGQDVALRCDPISGHVSLYWYRQALGQGPEFLTYFNYEAQQDKSGLPNDRFSAERPEGSISTLTIQRTEQRDSAMYRCASSQGVTEAFFGQGTRLTVV.

The rearrangement joins TRBV7-2 to TRBJ2-5; 9 bases are shared with TRBD1. There are 17 residues in the CDR3. Germline CDR1 and CDR2: SGHTA and FQGNSA. Germline trimming cut 4 bases from V and 4 bases from J; bases unmatched to any gene: 13. Written as DNA, the CDR3 is TGTGCCAGCAGCTACAGGGGGCGGAAGCCCTTGATAGAGACCCAGTACTTC. It yields the protein CASSYRGRKPLIETQYF. Drawing the rest from reference TRBV7-2 and TRBJ2-5, the complete variable domain is GAGVSQSPSNKVTEKGKDVELRCDPISGHTALYWYRQSLGQGLEFLIYFQGNSAPDKSGLPSDRFSAERTGGSVSTLTIQRTQQEDSAVYLCASSYRGRKPLIETQYFGPGTRLLVL.

The chain has TRBV2 and TRBJ2-1; TRBD2 matches at 7 bases. Germline lookup yields CDR1 SNHLY and CDR2 FYNNEI. The length of the CDR3 is 16 residues. Trimming removed 4 bases from V and 8 bases from J; junction bases left unmatched: 14. This chain's CDR3 is CASSVGLPSATDEQFF. CDR3 DNA sequence: TGTGCCAGCAGTGTGGGACTACCCTCCGCCACCGATGAGCAGTTCTTC.

The V and J genes are TRBV7-2 and TRBJ2-7, with 13 bases identical to TRBD2. The V segment lost 4 bases and the J segment 5 bases; nucleotides outside the gene matches: 5. The length of the CDR3 is 15 residues. The germline V gene has CDR1 SGHTA and CDR2 FQGNSA. CDR3 DNA sequence: TGTGCCAGCAGCTACCGGACTAGCGGGAGCGACGAGCAGTACTTC. Amino acid sequence: CASSYRTSGSDEQYF.